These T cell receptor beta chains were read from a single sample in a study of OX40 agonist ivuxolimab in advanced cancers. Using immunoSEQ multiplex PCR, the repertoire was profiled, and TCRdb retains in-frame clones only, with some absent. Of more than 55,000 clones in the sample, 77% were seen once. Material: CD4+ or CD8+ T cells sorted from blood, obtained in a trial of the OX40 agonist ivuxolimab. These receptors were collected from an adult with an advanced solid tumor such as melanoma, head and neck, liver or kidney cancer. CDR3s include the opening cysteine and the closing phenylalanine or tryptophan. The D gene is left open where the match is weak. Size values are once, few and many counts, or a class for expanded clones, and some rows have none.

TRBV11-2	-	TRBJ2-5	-	CASSKGRGWETQYF	TGTGCCAGCAGCAAGGGACGAGGCTGGGAGACCCAGTACTTC
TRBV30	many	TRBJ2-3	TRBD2	CASSPGLARDTQYF	TGTGCCTCTAGTCCGGGACTAGCAAGAGATACGCAGTATTTT
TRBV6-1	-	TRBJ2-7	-	CASSESDFLSYEQYF	TGTGCCAGCAGTGAAAGCGACTTCCTCTCCTACGAGCAGTACTTC
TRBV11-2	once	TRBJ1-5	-	CASSASNADQPQHF	TGTGCCAGCAGCGCCTCAAACGCAGATCAGCCCCAGCATTTT
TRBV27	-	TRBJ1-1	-	CASSLGEWAEAFF	TGTGCCAGCAGTTTGGGGGAATGGGCTGAAGCTTTCTTT
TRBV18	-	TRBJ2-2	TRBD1	CASSPPGQGGTGELFF	TGTGCCAGCTCACCGCCAGGACAGGGAGGCACCGGGGAGCTGTTTTTT
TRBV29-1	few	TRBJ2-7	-	CSVEDPLQQGGNEQYF	TGCAGCGTTGAAGACCCCCTCCAGCAGGGGGGCAACGAGCAGTACTTC
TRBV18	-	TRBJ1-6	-	CASSPTGRDSPLHF	TGTGCCAGCTCACCCACAGGGCGAGATTCACCCCTCCACTTT
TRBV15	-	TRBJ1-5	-	CATSRATDGVYSNQPQHF	TGTGCCACCAGCAGAGCGACGGACGGAGTCTATAGCAATCAGCCCCAGCATTTT
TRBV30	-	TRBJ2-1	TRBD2	CGGREAGGPGNEQFF	TGTGGCGGACGTGAGGCGGGAGGGCCTGGAAATGAGCAGTTCTTC
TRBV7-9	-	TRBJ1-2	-	CASSLVQGYGYTF	TGTGCCAGCAGCTTAGTTCAGGGGTATGGCTACACCTTC
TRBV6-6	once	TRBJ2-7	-	CASGRSRAYEQYF	TGTGCCAGCGGAAGGAGCAGGGCTTACGAGCAGTACTTC
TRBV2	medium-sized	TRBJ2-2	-	CASRYTGELFF	TGTGCCAGCAGATACACCGGGGAGCTGTTTTTT
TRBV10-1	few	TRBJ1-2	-	CASSEKANYGYTF	TGCGCCAGCAGTGAGAAGGCTAACTATGGCTACACCTTC
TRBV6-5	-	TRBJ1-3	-	CASSDRASGNTIYF	TGTGCCAGCAGCGACAGAGCCTCTGGAAACACCATATATTTT
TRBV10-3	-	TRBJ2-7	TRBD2	CAIPGTIPYEQYF	TGTGCCATCCCCGGGACTATTCCCTACGAGCAGTACTTC
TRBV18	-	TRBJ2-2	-	CASSPRRGELFF	TGTGCCAGCTCACCACGGCGCGGGGAGCTGTTTTTT
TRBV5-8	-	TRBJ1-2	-	CASSLTIYGYTF	TGTGCCAGCAGCTTGACAATCTATGGCTACACCTTC
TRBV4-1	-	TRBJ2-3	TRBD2	CASSQDEGRADTQYF	TGCGCCAGCAGCCAAGATGAGGGGAGGGCAGATACGCAGTATTTT
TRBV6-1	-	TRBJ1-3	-	CASSEVTGNTIYF	TGTGCCAGCAGTGAGGTGACAGGAAACACCATATATTTT
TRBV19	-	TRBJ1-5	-	CASSTGNSNQPQHF	TGTGCCAGCTCTACAGGGAATAGCAATCAGCCCCAGCATTTT
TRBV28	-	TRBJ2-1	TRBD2	CASKNEGLAGDEQFF	TGTGCCAGCAAGAATGAGGGACTAGCGGGAGATGAGCAGTTCTTC